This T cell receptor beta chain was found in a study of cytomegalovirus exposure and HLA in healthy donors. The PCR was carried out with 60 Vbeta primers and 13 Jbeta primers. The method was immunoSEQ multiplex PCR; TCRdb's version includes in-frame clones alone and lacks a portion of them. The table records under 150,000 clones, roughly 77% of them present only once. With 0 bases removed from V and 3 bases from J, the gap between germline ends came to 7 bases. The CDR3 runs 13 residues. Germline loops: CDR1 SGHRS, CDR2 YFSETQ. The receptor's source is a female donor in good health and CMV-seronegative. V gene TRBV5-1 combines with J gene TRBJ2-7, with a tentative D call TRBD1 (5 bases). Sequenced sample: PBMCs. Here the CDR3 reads CASSLGQNYEQYF. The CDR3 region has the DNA TGCGCCAGCAGCTTGGGACAGAACTACGAGCAGTACTTC.